The 15 T cell receptor beta chains below were found in one sample sequenced in a study of vaccination effects on CD4 cells after COVID-19. The protocol was immunoSEQ multiplex PCR, while the TCRdb copy is restricted to in-frame clones and leaves out a portion. The repertoire holds 71,000 or so clones, roughly 70% seen once, with approximately 4% in the top ten. Their antigens are not known. Expansion with viral peptide pools was applied to antigen-specific CD4+ T cells by the ViraFEST assay prior to sequencing. A roughly 11-day culture period preceded the isolation of CD4+ T cells. Vaccine recipients lacked prior SARS-CoV-2 infection and had negative nucleocapsid antibodies. This material consisted of CD4+ T cells from PBMCs cultured with HCoV-OC43 spike peptides, taken before COVID-19 vaccination. Subset reported: HCoV-OC43 spike overlapping peptide pool stimulation. The source is a human donor who received a COVID-19 vaccine.

The chain links TRBV5-1 to TRBJ2-1, with D perhaps matching TRBD1 (6 bases). Between the trimmed V and J ends, which lost 4 bases and 1 base, there was a span of 18 bases. CDR3 size: 17 residues. Germline lookup yields CDR1 SGHRS and CDR2 YFSETQ. This chain's CDR3 is CASSDYRQVASYNEQFF. In nucleotides, the CDR3 is TGCGCCAGCAGCGATTATCGACAGGTCGCGTCCTACAATGAGCAGTTCTTC.

V gene TRBV24-1 combines with J gene TRBJ2-1; 8 bases map to TRBD2. Looked up from germline, CDR1 is KGHDR and CDR2 is SFDVKD. V lost 4 bases, J lost 1 base, and 5 bases stayed unmatched. The CDR3 is 16 residues long. The CDR3 coding sequence is TGTGCCACCAGTGACCCAAGCGGGGGTTCCTACAATGAGCAGTTCTTC. Residues: CATSDPSGGSYNEQFF.

The chain links TRBV2 to TRBJ1-2; D gene ambiguous. Germline lookup yields CDR1 SNHLY and CDR2 FYNNEI. The CDR3 runs 15 residues. Between the trimmed V and J ends, which lost 6 bases and 3 bases, there was a span of 17 bases. The CDR3 reads CASSLTFGVDYGYTF. CDR3 in DNA: TGTGCCAGCAGCCTGACTTTTGGGGTTGACTATGGCTACACCTTC. The variable domain in full, completed from reference TRBV2 and TRBJ1-2, reads EPEVTQTPSHQVTQMGQEVILRCVPISNHLYFYWYRQILGQKVEFLVSFYNNEISEKSEIFDDQFSVERPDGSNFTLKIRSTKLEDSAMYFCASSLTFGVDYGYTFGSGTRLTVV.

V usage is TRBV24-1 and J usage is TRBJ2-3; 8 bases map to TRBD1. Losses at the gene ends were 3 bases for V and 2 bases for J; bases not matched to a gene: 6. CDR3 length equals 16 residues. Germline loops: CDR1 KGHDR, CDR2 SFDVKD. The CDR3 spells CATSDPGQGVTDTQYF. The CDR3 bases are TGTGCCACCAGTGATCCAGGACAGGGCGTCACAGATACGCAGTATTTT.

J is TRBJ2-1 and V is TRBV5-1; D perhaps matches TRBD2 (6 bases). V lost 4 bases and J 1 base, leaving 24 bases between the germline ends. CDR1 is SGHRS, CDR2 YFSETQ, per germline. The CDR3 is 19 residues long. The CDR3 sequence: CASSPSIGGQGGSYNEQFF. The CDR3 DNA is TGCGCCAGCAGCCCCTCAATAGGTGGTCAGGGAGGTTCCTACAATGAGCAGTTCTTC.

V is TRBV18 and J is TRBJ2-3, with TRBD2 matching over 10 bases. Germline V gene lookup returns CDR1 KGHSH and CDR2 LQKENI. CDR3 size: 15 residues. The junction had 6 bases not matched to a gene; V was cut back by 5 bases and J by 4 bases. This chain's CDR3 is CASSYSGGEADTQYF. For the CDR3, the DNA is TGTGCCAGCTCATACAGCGGGGGGGAAGCAGATACGCAGTATTTT.

The gene calls are TRBV3-1 (or the pseudogene TRBV3-2) and TRBJ2-3; D gene unclear. Germline V gene lookup returns CDR1 LGHDT and CDR2 YNNKEL (reference sequence). This CDR3 comprises 13 residues. V dropped 8 bases and J dropped 5 bases, with 14 bases sitting between them. The CDR3 region has the DNA TGTGCCAGCCGCCCGACTGGTCGAGATACGCAGTATTTT. The encoded protein is CASRPTGRDTQYF.

The chain links TRBV5-4 to TRBJ2-1; D call uncertain. This CDR3 comprises 15 residues. Per the germline V gene, CDR1 is SGHNT and CDR2 is YYREEE (reference sequence). V was clipped by 0 bases and J by 7 bases, with 14 bases between them. The CDR3 bases are TGTGCCAGCAGCTTGGAACCCGTCCTGGGGAATGAGCAGTTCTTC. Amino acids: CASSLEPVLGNEQFF.

This clone was recorded only once. The chain combines TRBV19 with TRBJ2-1; D is unclear. Germline-derived CDR1 and CDR2 are LNHDA and SQIVND (reference sequence). This CDR3 region has 16 residues. Trimming took off 3 bases at V and 1 base at J, with 13 bases between the two ends. The CDR3 is CASSMGAGQSYNEQFF. The CDR3 DNA reads TGTGCCAGTAGTATGGGCGCAGGCCAATCCTACAATGAGCAGTTCTTC.

V usage is TRBV4-1 and J usage is TRBJ2-3, with D unresolved. The CDR3 spans 18 residues. The V end lost 1 base, the J end lost 1 base, and 18 bases lay between the germline ends. From germline, CDR1 is MGHRA and CDR2 YSYEKL. CDR3 DNA sequence: TGCGCCAGCAGCCAAGTGGTGGTCCCAGCAATTCGCACAGATACGCAGTATTTT. It yields the protein CASSQVVVPAIRTDTQYF.

This clone was seen more than once but under ten times. The rearrangement links TRBV15 to TRBJ1-5, with 9 bases that match TRBD1. The CDR3 is 12 amino acids. In germline, CDR1 is LNHNV, CDR2 YYDKDF (reference sequence). Unmatched junction bases numbered 7, after V lost 8 bases and J lost 11 bases. CDR3 DNA sequence: TGTGCCACCCGGACAGGGGATAAAGCCCAGCATTTT. This encodes CATRTGDKAQHF.

The chain has TRBV20-1 and TRBJ2-5; D is unclear. The germline V and J ends were trimmed by 5 bases and 1 base, with 5 bases remaining between them. This CDR3 contains 11 residues. The V gene's germline CDR1 is DFQATT and CDR2 SNEGSKA (reference sequence). CDR3 residues: CSAPFQETQYF. CDR3 in DNA: TGCAGTGCTCCCTTCCAAGAGACCCAGTACTTC.

The rearrangement uses TRBV30 and TRBJ2-2, with unresolved D. The V and J ends lost 2 bases and 9 bases respectively, with 22 bases between them. Germline V gene lookup returns CDR1 GTSNPN and CDR2 SVGIG (reference sequence). The CDR3 is 16 amino acids. This CDR3 is CAWSFGWPNSPRELFF. The CDR3 DNA reads as TGTGCCTGGAGTTTTGGTTGGCCTAATTCCCCCCGGGAGCTGTTTTTT. Drawing the rest from reference TRBV30 and TRBJ2-2, the complete variable domain is SQTIHQWPATLVQPVGSPLSLECTVEGTSNPNLYWYRQAAGRGLQLLFYSVGIGQISSEVPQNLSASRPQDRQFILSSKKLLLSDSGFYLCAWSFGWPNSPRELFFGEGSRLTVL.

The genes are TRBV10-1 and TRBJ2-1, with a weak D call TRBD1 (6 bases). This CDR3 comprises 15 residues. Germline V gives CDR1 WNHNN, CDR2 SYGVQD (reference sequence). Trimming removed 3 bases from V and 10 bases from J, with 19 bases in between. The CDR3 is CASSDVLWGQGEQFF. The CDR3 DNA is TGCGCCAGCAGTGATGTTTTGTGGGGTCAGGGGGAGCAGTTCTTC.

The chain recombines TRBV18 with TRBJ1-3; no clear D. The CDR3 length is 16 residues. CDR1 KGHSH and CDR2 LQKENI come from the germline V gene. Trimming left V 2 bases short and J 0 bases short, with 11 bases between. CDR3 sequence (DNA): TGTGCCAGCTCACCATCTAGGGCAGGCTCTGGAAACACCATATATTTT. Translating gives CASSPSRAGSGNTIYF.